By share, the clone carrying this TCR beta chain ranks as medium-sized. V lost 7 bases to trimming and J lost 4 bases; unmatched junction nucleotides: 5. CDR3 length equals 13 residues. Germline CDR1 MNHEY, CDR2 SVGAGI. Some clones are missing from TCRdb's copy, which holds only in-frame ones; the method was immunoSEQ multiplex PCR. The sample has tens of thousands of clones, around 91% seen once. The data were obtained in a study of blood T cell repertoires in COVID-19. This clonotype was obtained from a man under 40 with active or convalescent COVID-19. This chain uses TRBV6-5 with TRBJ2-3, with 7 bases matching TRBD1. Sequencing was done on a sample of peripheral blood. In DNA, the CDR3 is TGTGCCAGCAACGTACAGGGGTCAGATACGCAGTATTTT. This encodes CASNVQGSDTQYF.